The TCR beta chain under discussion was sequenced for a study of blood T cells in healthy people across ages. Overall study results and limits: Considered underestimates were the diversity estimates obtained from one million T cells.

Trimming pared 4 bases from V and 11 bases from J, leaving 20 bases between. Germline CDR1 reads SEHNR; CDR2 reads FQNEAQ (reference sequence). CDR3 length: 14 amino acids. Every donor gave approximately 10 milliliters of peripheral blood. Primed by a sample-barcoded 5' primer and a J-beta primer mix, a second PCR proceeded for about 7 to 12 cycles. TCRdb fed the 5' RACE reads into MiXCR, producing one record per CDR3 protein. The repertoire holds about 1 million distinct CDR3 sequences, with under 45% as singletons. As for this clonotype: The antigen is not known.

This chain links TRBV7-9 with TRBJ2-5, with D possibly called TRBD1 or TRBD2 (5 bases each). The sequence derives from a woman in her fifties or sixties in good health. Sequences were obtained from blood. CDR3 sequence: CASSSTRGGYGQYF. DNA of the CDR3: TGTGCCAGCAGCTCCACGCGTGGGGGTTACGGGCAGTACTTC.